This TCR beta chain was recovered during a study of neoadjuvant nivolumab and ipilimumab in lung cancer (dated by TCRdb to 2018 to 2021). For the study in its entirety: Nivolumab was given at 3 mg/kg intravenously on days 1, 15 and 29, and the combination arm added ipilimumab 1 mg/kg on day 1 only. The primary trial endpoint was the major pathologic response (MPR) rate in the intention-to-treat population in each study arm. In the trial, under 45 patients with operable NSCLC were treated, of whom approximately 23 were randomized to nivolumab monotherapy and some 20 to nivolumab plus ipilimumab. The study compared TCR repertoires in pretherapy (baseline) peripheral blood with TCR repertoires in tumors resected at surgery following neoadjuvant immune checkpoint blockade. Matched pretherapy and resected tumor pairs were analyzed from seven patients, of whom four had been treated with nivolumab and three with nivolumab plus ipilimumab. What the study reported, not specific to this receptor: No significant correlation was found between TCR clonality and pathologic tumor regression, and only a single major-pathologic-response sample was available for the analysis of TCR clonality versus pathologic tumor regression. Tumor T-cell richness and clonality rose from pretherapy to surgery in three of three dual-therapy tumors but in only two of four nivolumab-treated tumors. A small number of samples underwent TCR sequencing. TCR richness and clonality were greater in resected tumors than in tumor-adjacent uninvolved lung, and increases were seen in more dual-therapy-treated tumors. Richness in tumors resected after neoadjuvant therapy showed a positive correlation with pretherapy blood TCR richness (Spearman R ≈ 0.82).

To prepare the library, the immunoSEQ multiplex PCR assay was applied. As for the original processing: Repertoires were summarized in terms of richness and clonality, and significantly expanded and contracted clones between pre- and post-therapy samples were identified. In its TCRdb copy, this immuneACCESS table keeps in-frame sequences only and misses some clones. Where compared with another copy, unresolved V genes explain less than half of these, and the others have no known cause. V, J and clone size reflect that table, while D and trimming were determined from the DNA. The sample table contains about 27,000 clones; only one count was recorded for roughly three quarters of them. In total, the top ten clones hold roughly 20% of the sample. V sheds 4 bases and J sheds 7 bases, leaving 13 bases between their ends. The CDR3, from cysteine to phenylalanine, totals 13 residues. The entry retains the CDR3 DNA only, 39 bases that are in frame from base 1. CDR1 SEHNR and CDR2 FQNEAQ were looked up in the germline V gene (reference sequence).

The sample's time point label, decoded: at surgical resection after neoadjuvant nivolumab +/- ipilimumab. Samples were obtained from the phase 2 randomized NEOSTAR trial, in which neoadjuvant nivolumab or nivolumab plus ipilimumab followed by surgery was tested in operable NSCLC. About this clone itself: Its antigen is still unknown. No qualities accompany the bases; no much larger clone lies one base away.

This clonotype originated in an adult with non-small cell lung cancer. Recombination joined TRBV7-9 with TRBJ1-2; no D gene is confidently identified. The sample in question was tumor tissue, obtained after neoadjuvant nivolumab, alone or with ipilimumab, at or shortly before surgery. The DNA reads TGTGCCAGCAGCTCGGGCGTGCCTGGTGGCTACACCTTC. Its coded protein is CASSSGVPGGYTF.